The T cell receptor beta chain described here comes from a study of blood T cell repertoires in COVID-19. On the study more broadly: Sample material is recorded as cDNA or gDNA derived from T cells, B-cell-depleted T cells, or PBMCs.

TCRdb's copy holds only in-frame clones and misses some; the assay was immunoSEQ multiplex PCR. The sample lists hundreds of thousands of clones, approximately 83% seen once, with approximately 2.2% in the top ten. This CDR3 comprises 15 residues. J was trimmed by 2 bases and V by 3 bases; bases with no gene match: 5. Germline CDR1 is SGDLS and CDR2 is YYNGEE. This TCR derives from a woman aged 25 to 39 who had recovered from COVID-19. The sample comprised peripheral blood. The rearrangement uses TRBV9 and TRBJ2-1; TRBD2 agrees at 7 bases. Here the CDR3 DNA reads TGTGCCAGCAGCGGGCCCGGGACTACCTACAATGAGCAGTTCTTC. This translates into CASSGPGTTYNEQFF.